The 10 T cell receptor beta chains in this list originate from one sample, sequenced in a study of OX40 agonist ivuxolimab in advanced cancers. Clones were sequenced by immunoSEQ multiplex PCR, and TCRdb holds only the in-frame ones, with some missing. The sample lists around 62,000 clones, 75% to 85% seen once, with under 2% in the top ten. Specimen: CD4+ or CD8+ T cells sorted from blood, collected in a trial of the OX40 agonist ivuxolimab. Every receptor here comes from an adult with an advanced solid tumor such as melanoma, head and neck, liver or kidney cancer.

This clone showed up just once. This chain links TRBV21-1 with TRBJ2-7; TRBD2 is the table's D call, not checked against the DNA. TRBV21-1 is given as a pseudogene. The CDR3 sequence is 18 residues long. The CDR3 reads CASSKFVPSAPSSYEQYF. CDR3 bases: TGTGCCAGCAGCAAATTCGTACCTAGCGCCCCGTCCTCCTACGAGCAGTACTTC.

The chain is built from TRBV16 and TRBJ2-5, with 12 bases that match TRBD2. The CDR3 consists of 15 residues. From germline, CDR1 is KGHSY and CDR2 FQNENV. With 4 bases clipped from V and 4 bases from J, the junction kept 4 bases outside the gene matches. The CDR3 here is CASSLQGLAGETQYF. DNA for the CDR3: TGTGCCAGCAGCCTTCAGGGACTAGCGGGAGAGACCCAGTACTTC.

The CDR3 DNA reads as TGTGCCAGCAGCGAGGCGAGGACAGATACGCAGTATTTT. Its translation is CASSEARTDTQYF. The chain carries TRBV11-2 and TRBJ2-3, with no clear D. Deletions cut 5 bases from V and 3 bases from J, with 9 bases between. Germline CDR1 SGHAT, CDR2 FQNNGV. The CDR3 has 13 amino acids.

The CDR3 coding sequence is TGTGCCAGCAGCCCAGTAGCGGGAGGGATCCACGAGCAGTACTTC. Translating gives CASSPVAGGIHEQYF. The genes are TRBV11-2 and TRBJ2-7; the match to TRBD2 covers 11 bases. Germline CDR1 reads SGHAT; CDR2 reads FQNNGV. J lost 5 bases, V lost 5 bases, and 8 bases had no gene match. There are 15 residues in the CDR3.

The chain uses TRBV19 and TRBJ2-2; tentative D call: TRBD2 (6 bases). With 7 bases removed from V and 1 base from J, the gap between germline ends came to 16 bases. This CDR3 comprises 16 residues. The germline gives CDR1 LNHDA, CDR2 SQIVND (reference sequence). CDR3 loop: CASTKYSGLNTGELFF. Here the CDR3 DNA reads TGTGCCAGTACTAAGTATAGCGGATTGAACACCGGGGAGCTGTTTTTT.

In this sample, this clone turned up a few times. This rearrangement joins TRBV11-2 to TRBJ1-1; D is unclear. Germline V gene data show CDR1 as SGHAT and CDR2 as FQNNGV. V was pared by 10 bases and J by 4 bases, with 10 bases between. The CDR3 loop spans 11 amino acids. Here the CDR3 DNA reads TGTGCCACCGTCGGAGTCACTGAAGCTTTCTTT. Amino acid sequence: CATVGVTEAFF.

The rearrangement joins TRBV2 to TRBJ2-1, with TRBD2 matching 8 bases. The length of the CDR3 is 13 residues. Trimming cost V 6 bases and J 8 bases; bases outside gene matches: 6. Germline V gene sequence: CDR1 SNHLY, CDR2 FYNNEI. The CDR3 DNA follows: TGTGCCAGCAGGAGCGGGAGTGATTATGAGCAGTTCTTC. Translating it yields CASRSGSDYEQFF.

The rearrangement links TRBV30 to TRBJ2-5, with 7 nucleotides matching TRBD1. The CDR3 spans 13 residues. The V gene's germline CDR1 is GTSNPN and CDR2 SVGIG (reference sequence). V dropped 3 bases and J dropped 7; count of bases not matched to a gene: 8. CDR3 loop: CAWSAGTVMTQYF. The CDR3 nucleotides read TGTGCCTGGAGCGCCGGGACAGTTATGACCCAGTACTTC. Based on the CDR3 plus reference TRBV30 and TRBJ2-5, the full variable domain is SQTIHQWPATLVQPVGSPLSLECTVEGTSNPNLYWYRQAAGRGLQLLFYSVGIGQISSEVPQNLSASRPQDRQFILSSKKLLLSDSGFYLCAWSAGTVMTQYFGPGTRLLVL.

The chain joins TRBV19 to TRBJ2-5, with D unclear. Trimming left V 5 bases short and J 9 bases short, with 13 bases between. The CDR3 totals 12 residues. Looked up from germline, CDR1 is LNHDA and CDR2 is SQIVND (reference sequence). The CDR3 region has the DNA TGTGCCAGTAGTCATGAACCGGCGGCCCAGTACTTC. Protein sequence: CASSHEPAAQYF.

CDR3 bases: TGCAGTGTGGCGGCGTACGAGCAGTACTTC. Residues: CSVAAYEQYF. This chain links TRBV20-1 with TRBJ2-7; no clear D. There are 10 residues in the CDR3. Deletions cut 7 bases from V and 4 bases from J, with 8 bases between. The V gene's germline CDR1 is DFQATT and CDR2 SNEGSKA (reference sequence).